This T cell receptor (beta chain) derives from a study of CD8+CD57+ T cells in acquired aplastic anemia. Study as a whole: Average DNA yield from sorted CD4+ and CD8+ cells was about 3 ug. Healthy donors gave about 10 million reads on average for CD4+ cells. Findings and caveats of the study: Patients and controls shared 25 to 35 CD8+ CDR3 sequences, highly expressed in patients.

As to this clonotype: Its antigen is unknown.

CDR1 LNHDA and CDR2 SQIVND come from the germline V gene (reference sequence). The CDR3 is 14 residues long. Trimming shortened V by 9 bases and J by 5 bases, and 20 bases separated the two germline ends. The template for TCR beta VDJ and CDR3 sequence profiling was genomic DNA. TCRdb reanalysed the reads using MiXCR and keeps one entry per CDR3 protein. The sample has approximately 32,000 distinct CDR3 sequences, 76% seen once. V usage is TRBV19 and J usage is TRBJ2-7; TRBD2 is a possible D gene (5 bases). The sequenced sample was sorted CD4+, CD8+, or CD8+CD57+ T cells (not recorded which) from PBMCs. The clonotype originates from a human donor in good health, serving as a control. CDR3 protein: CASQDVGRVNEQYF. DNA of the CDR3: TGTGCCAGCCAGGACGTCGGGCGGGTTAACGAGCAGTACTTC.